This T cell receptor beta chain is drawn from a study of blood T cell repertoires in COVID-19. How the authors handled the data: It was from reference gene primer amplification that nucleated cell counts were estimated. Clones were sequenced by immunoSEQ multiplex PCR, and TCRdb holds only the in-frame ones, with some missing. Clone size and V and J calls were adopted from that table, with D and trimming inferred from the DNA. Here the sample spans around 340,000 clones, roughly 90% being singletons. Comment on this clone: Other DNA variants within this sample encode the same CDR3.

V shed 4 bases, J shed 5 bases, and the junction held 5 bases outside the gene matches. The CDR3 contains 14 residues. Germline CDR1 and CDR2: SGHRS and YFSETQ. The rearrangement uses TRBV5-1 and TRBJ2-5; 10 nucleotides match TRBD2. The origin of this receptor is a woman between 55 and 75 years old with COVID-19, enrolled during active disease. The specimen sequenced was peripheral blood. DNA of the CDR3: TGCGCCAGCAGCGTAGCGGGGGGCCAGGAGACCCAGTACTTC. Translation: CASSVAGGQETQYF.